This T cell receptor beta chain was sequenced during a study of blood T cell repertoires in COVID-19. At the level of the study: The United States, Italy and Spain provided the acute and convalescent COVID-19 samples. T cells, B-cell-depleted T cells, or PBMCs provided the cDNA or gDNA that served as material.

The V gene's germline CDR1 is MNHNY and CDR2 SVGAGI (reference sequence). The CDR3 totals 14 residues. The junction had 1 base not matched to a gene; V was cut back by 1 base and J by 2 bases. Authors' processing steps: Estimated nucleated cell counts came from reference gene primer amplification. The protocol was immunoSEQ multiplex PCR, while the TCRdb copy is restricted to in-frame clones and leaves out a portion. The DNA gave D and trimming, while V, J and clone size come from that table. The data show around 37,000 clones, approximately 86% seen once. This receptor was taken from a man aged 55 to 70 with acute or convalescent COVID-19. The rearrangement uses TRBV6-6 and TRBJ1-2; 7 bases are shared with TRBD1. The source material was peripheral blood. The CDR3 is CASSYYRGNYGYTF. The CDR3 region has the DNA TGTGCCAGCAGTTACTACAGGGGAAACTATGGCTACACCTTC.